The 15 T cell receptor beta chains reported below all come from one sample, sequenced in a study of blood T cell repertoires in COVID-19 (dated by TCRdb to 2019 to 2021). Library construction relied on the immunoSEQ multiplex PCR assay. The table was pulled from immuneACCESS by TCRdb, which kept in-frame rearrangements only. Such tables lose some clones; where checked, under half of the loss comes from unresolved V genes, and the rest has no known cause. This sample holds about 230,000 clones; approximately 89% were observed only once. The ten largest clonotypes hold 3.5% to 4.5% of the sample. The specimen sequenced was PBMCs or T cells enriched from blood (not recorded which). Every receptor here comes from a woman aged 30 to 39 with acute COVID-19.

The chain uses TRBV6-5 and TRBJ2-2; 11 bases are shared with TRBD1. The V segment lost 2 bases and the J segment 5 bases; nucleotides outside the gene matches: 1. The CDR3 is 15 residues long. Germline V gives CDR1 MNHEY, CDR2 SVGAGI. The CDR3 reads CASSYRDRGTGELFF. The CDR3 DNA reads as TGTGCCAGCAGTTACCGGGACAGGGGGACCGGGGAGCTGTTTTTT.

CDR3 sequence reads: CASSPRGGSETQYF. CDR3 DNA: TGTGCCAGCAGCCCTCGGGGGGGCTCAGAGACCCAGTACTTC. The J gene is TRBJ2-5, the V gene TRBV5-4, with 8 bases lining up with TRBD2. CDR3 length equals 14 residues. V lost 4 bases and J lost 4; bases outside the gene matches: 6. Germline V gene lookup returns CDR1 SGHNT and CDR2 YYREEE (reference sequence).

For the CDR3, the DNA is TGCGCCAGCAGCCAAGAACGAGGGCCATGGGAAAAACTGTTTTTT. Its translation is CASSQERGPWEKLFF. V gene TRBV4-3 combines with J gene TRBJ1-4; D is ambiguous. Germline V gives CDR1 LGHNA, CDR2 YSLEER. The V end was cut by 0 bases, the J end by 8 bases, with 13 bases between. The CDR3 extends over 15 amino acids.

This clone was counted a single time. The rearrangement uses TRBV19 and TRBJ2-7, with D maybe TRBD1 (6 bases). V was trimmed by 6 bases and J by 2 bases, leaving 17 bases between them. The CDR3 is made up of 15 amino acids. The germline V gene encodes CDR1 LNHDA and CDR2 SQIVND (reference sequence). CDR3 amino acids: CASSLSGHRAYEQYF. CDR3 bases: TGTGCCAGTAGCCTTTCGGGACACAGGGCCTACGAGCAGTACTTC.

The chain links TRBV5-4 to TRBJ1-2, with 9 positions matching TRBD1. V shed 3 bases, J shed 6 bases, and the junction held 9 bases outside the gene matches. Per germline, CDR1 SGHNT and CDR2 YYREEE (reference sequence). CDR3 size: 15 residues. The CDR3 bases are TGTGCCAGCAGCTATCGGACAGGGGAGCTGGATGGCTACACCTTC. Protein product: CASSYRTGELDGYTF. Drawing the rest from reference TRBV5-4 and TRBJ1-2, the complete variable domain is ETGVTQSPTHLIKTRGQQVTLRCSSQSGHNTVSWYQQALGQGPQFIFQYYREEENGRGNFPPRFSGLQFPNYSSELNVNALELDDSALYLCASSYRTGELDGYTFGSGTRLTVV.

The CDR3 sequence: CASTPGFSGANVLTF. CDR3 coding DNA: TGTGCCAGCACCCCAGGGTTCTCTGGGGCCAACGTCCTGACTTTC. The chain combines TRBV2 with TRBJ2-6; perhaps TRBD1 as D (5 bases). CDR1 is SNHLY and CDR2 is FYNNEI in the germline V gene. V was trimmed by 7 bases and J by 0 bases, leaving 10 bases between them. The CDR3 has 15 residues.

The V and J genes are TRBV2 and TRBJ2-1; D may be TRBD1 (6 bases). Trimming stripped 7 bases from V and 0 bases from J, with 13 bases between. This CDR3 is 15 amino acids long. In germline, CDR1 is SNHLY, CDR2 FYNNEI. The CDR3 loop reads CASNRDTSSYNEQFF. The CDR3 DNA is TGTGCCAGCAACCGGGACACAAGCTCCTACAATGAGCAGTTCTTC.

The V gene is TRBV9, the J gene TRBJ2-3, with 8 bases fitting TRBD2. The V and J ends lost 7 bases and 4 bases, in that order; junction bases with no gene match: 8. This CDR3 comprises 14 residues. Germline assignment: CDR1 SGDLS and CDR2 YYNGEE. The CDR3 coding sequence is TGTGCCAGCGCGGGGGGCATGAGGGCAGATACGCAGTATTTT. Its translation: CASAGGMRADTQYF.

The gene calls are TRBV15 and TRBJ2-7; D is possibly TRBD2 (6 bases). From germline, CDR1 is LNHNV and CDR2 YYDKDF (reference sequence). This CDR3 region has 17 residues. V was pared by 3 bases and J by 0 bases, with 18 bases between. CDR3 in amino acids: CATSRDYSGGSSYEQYF. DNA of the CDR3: TGTGCCACCAGCAGGGACTATAGCGGAGGGAGCTCCTACGAGCAGTACTTC.

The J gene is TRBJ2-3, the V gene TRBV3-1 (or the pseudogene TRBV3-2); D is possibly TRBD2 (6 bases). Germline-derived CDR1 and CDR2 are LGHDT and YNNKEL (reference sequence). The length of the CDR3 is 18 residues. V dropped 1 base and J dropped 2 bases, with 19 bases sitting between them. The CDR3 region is CASSQVGTAGIYTDTQYF. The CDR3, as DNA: TGTGCCAGCAGCCAAGTCGGGACGGCGGGAATATACACAGATACGCAGTATTTT.

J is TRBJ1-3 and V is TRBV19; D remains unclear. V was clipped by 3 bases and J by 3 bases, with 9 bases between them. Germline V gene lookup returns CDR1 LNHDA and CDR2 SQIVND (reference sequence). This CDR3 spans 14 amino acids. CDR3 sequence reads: CASSILEFGNTIYF. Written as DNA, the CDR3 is TGTGCCAGTAGTATCCTCGAGTTTGGAAACACCATATATTTT. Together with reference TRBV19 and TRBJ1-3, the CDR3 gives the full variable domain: DGGITQSPKYLFRKEGQNVTLSCEQNLNHDAMYWYRQDPGQGLRLIYYSQIVNDFQKGDIAEGYSVSREKKESFPLTVTSAQKNPTAFYLCASSILEFGNTIYFGEGSWLTVV.

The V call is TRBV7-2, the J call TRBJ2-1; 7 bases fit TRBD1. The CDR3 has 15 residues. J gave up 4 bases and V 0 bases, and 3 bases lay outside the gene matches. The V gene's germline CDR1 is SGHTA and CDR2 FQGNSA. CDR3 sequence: CASSLASGQYNEQFF. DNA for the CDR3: TGTGCCAGCAGCTTAGCGTCGGGACAGTACAATGAGCAGTTCTTC.

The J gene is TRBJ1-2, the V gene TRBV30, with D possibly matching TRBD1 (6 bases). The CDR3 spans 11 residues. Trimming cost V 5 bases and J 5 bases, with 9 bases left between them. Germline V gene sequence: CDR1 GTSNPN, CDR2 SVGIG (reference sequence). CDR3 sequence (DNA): TGTGCCTGGGGACAGACATATGGCTACACCTTC. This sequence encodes CAWGQTYGYTF.

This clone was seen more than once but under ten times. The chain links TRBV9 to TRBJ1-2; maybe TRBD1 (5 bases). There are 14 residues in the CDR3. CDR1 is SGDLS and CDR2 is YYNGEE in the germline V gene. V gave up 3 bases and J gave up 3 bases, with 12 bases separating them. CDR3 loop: CASSGTGPYYGYTF. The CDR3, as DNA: TGTGCCAGCAGCGGCACAGGACCTTACTATGGCTACACCTTC.

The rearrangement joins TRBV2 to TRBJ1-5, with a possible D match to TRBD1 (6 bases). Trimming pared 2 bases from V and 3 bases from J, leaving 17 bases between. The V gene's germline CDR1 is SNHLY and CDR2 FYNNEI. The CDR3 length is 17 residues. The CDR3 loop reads CASSERLGPGDNQPQHF. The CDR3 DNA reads TGTGCCAGCAGTGAAAGGCTGGGGCCAGGGGACAATCAGCCCCAGCATTTT.